This T cell receptor beta chain appears in the sequencing data of a study of T cells after yellow fever vaccination. At the level of the study: Fractions of limited cellularity were prepared by means of SMART-Seq v4 Ultra Low Input.

Generation of TCR cDNA used 5'RACE template switching (which added a universal primer site and UMIs). Via MiXCR, TCRdb re-called the 5' RACE reads, giving one row per CDR3 protein. Among 300,000 to 400,000 distinct CDR3 sequences listed, approximately 12% were seen once. At least ten counts were recorded for this clonotype. CDR3 length equals 15 residues. CDR1 SGHRS and CDR2 YFSETQ come from the germline V gene. The ends were cut back, 0 bases at V and 1 base at J, with 9 bases in the middle. The source of this sequence is a man between 18 and 35 years old who received the YFV17D yellow fever vaccine. The chain joins TRBV5-1 to TRBJ2-3, with D possibly being TRBD2 (6 bases). Specimen: CD4+ T cells sorted from PBMCs, collected 15 days after the yellow fever booster vaccination. The CDR3 DNA sequence: TGCGCCAGCAGCTTGGTTGCTAGCGGCACAGATACGCAGTATTTT. Protein sequence: CASSLVASGTDTQYF.